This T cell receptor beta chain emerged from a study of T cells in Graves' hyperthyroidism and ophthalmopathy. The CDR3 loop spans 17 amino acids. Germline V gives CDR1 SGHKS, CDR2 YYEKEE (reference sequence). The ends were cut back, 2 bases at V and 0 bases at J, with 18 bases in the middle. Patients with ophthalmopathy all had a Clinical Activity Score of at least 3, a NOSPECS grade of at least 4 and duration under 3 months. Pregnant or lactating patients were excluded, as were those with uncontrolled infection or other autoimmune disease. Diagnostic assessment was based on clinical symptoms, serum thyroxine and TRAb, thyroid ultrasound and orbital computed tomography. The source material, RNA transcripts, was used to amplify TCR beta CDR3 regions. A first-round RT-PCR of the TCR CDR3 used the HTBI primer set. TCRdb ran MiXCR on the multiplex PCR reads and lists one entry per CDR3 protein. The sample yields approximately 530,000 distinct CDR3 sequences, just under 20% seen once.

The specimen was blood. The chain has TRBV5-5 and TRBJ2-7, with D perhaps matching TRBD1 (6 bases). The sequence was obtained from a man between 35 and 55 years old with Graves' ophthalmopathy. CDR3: CASSFLQGWITSYEQYF. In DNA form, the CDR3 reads TGTGCCAGCAGCTTTTTGCAGGGGTGGATCACCTCCTACGAGCAGTACTTC.